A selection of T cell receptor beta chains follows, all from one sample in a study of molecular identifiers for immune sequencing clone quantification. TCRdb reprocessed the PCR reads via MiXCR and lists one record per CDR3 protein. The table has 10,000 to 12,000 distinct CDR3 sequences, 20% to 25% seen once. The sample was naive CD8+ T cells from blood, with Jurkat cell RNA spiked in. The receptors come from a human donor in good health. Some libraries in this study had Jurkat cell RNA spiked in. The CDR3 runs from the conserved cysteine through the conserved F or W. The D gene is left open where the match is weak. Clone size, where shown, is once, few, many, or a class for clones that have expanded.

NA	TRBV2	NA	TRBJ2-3	CTSSEGGRDTQYF	TGTACCAGCAGTGAAGGTGGAAGGGATACGCAGTATTTT
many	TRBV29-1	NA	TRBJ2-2	CSVSNRDTGELFF	TGCAGCGTTTCTAACAGGGACACCGGGGAGCTGTTTTTT
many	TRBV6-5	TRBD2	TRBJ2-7	CASSFGTSGSFYEQYF	TGTGCCAGCAGTTTCGGGACTAGCGGGAGTTTTTACGAGCAGTACTTC
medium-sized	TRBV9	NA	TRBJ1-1	CASSLGEITEAFF	TGTGCCAGCAGCTTGGGGGAGATCACTGAAGCTTTCTTT
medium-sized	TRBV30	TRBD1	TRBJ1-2	CAWTPTGNYGYTF	TGTGCCTGGACCCCGACAGGGAACTATGGCTACACCTTC
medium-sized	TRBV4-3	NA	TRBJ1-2	CASSQDILATNYGYTF	TGCGCCAGCAGCCAAGACATATTGGCCACTAACTATGGCTACACCTTC
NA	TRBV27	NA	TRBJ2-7	CASSYSFGSYEQYF	TGTGCCAGCAGTTATAGCTTTGGCTCCTACGAGCAGTACTTC
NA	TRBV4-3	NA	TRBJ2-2	CASRQGPAGATGELFF	TGCGCCAGCCGCCAAGGTCCCGCGGGTGCCACCGGGGAGCTGTTTTTT
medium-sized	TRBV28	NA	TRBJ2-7	CASSPRQAPSYEQYF	TGTGCCAGCAGTCCCCGCCAGGCTCCCTCCTACGAGCAGTACTTC
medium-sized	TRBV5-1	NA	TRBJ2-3	CASSPGDTQYF	TGCGCCAGCAGCCCGGGGGATACGCAGTATTTT
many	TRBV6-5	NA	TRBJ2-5	CASSYSPGPRETQYF	TGTGCCAGCAGTTACTCTCCAGGGCCCCGGGAGACCCAGTACTTC
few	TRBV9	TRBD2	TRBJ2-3	CASSGTSGVSDTQYF	TGTGCCAGCAGCGGTACTAGCGGGGTATCAGATACGCAGTATTTT
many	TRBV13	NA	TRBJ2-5	CASSFTRAGQETQYF	TGTGCCAGCAGCTTCACAAGGGCAGGCCAAGAGACCCAGTACTTC
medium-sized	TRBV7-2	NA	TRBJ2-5	CASSLGGVEETQYF	TGTGCCAGCAGCTTAGGAGGGGTCGAAGAGACCCAGTACTTC
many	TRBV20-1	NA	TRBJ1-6	CSARDKKSSYNSPLHF	TGCAGTGCTAGAGACAAGAAGAGCTCCTATAATTCACCCCTCCACTTT
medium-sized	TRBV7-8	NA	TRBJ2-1	CASSYRDNYNEQFF	TGTGCCAGCAGTTACCGGGACAACTACAATGAGCAGTTCTTC
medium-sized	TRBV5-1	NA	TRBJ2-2	CASSLGTGFFGELFF	TGCGCCAGCAGCTTGGGGACTGGCTTCTTCGGGGAGCTGTTTTTT
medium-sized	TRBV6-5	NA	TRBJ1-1	CASSYRVNTEAFF	TGTGCCAGCAGTTACAGGGTGAACACTGAAGCTTTCTTT
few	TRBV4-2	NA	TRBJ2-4	CASGQGTFPTGKNIQYF	TGTGCCAGCGGCCAAGGAACCTTCCCAACAGGGAAAAACATTCAGTACTTC
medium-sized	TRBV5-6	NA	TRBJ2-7	CASSLAQIYEQYF	TGTGCCAGCAGCTTGGCGCAGATCTACGAGCAGTACTTC
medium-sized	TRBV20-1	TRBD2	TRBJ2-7	CSARDRDYDSYEQYF	TGCAGTGCTAGAGATAGGGACTATGACTCCTACGAGCAGTACTTC
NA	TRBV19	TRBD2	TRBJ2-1	CASSIASGRQNEQFF	TGTGCCAGTAGTATAGCTAGCGGTAGGCAAAATGAGCAGTTCTTC
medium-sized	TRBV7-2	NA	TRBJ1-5	CASSLAEGRQPQHF	TGTGCCAGCAGCTTAGCGGAGGGTAGGCAGCCCCAGCATTTT